Shown below are 14 T cell receptor beta chains from a single sample sequenced in a study of cytomegalovirus exposure and HLA in healthy donors. Primers for the PCR totalled 60 Vbeta and 13 Jbeta. Clones were read by immunoSEQ multiplex PCR, and TCRdb kept only the in-frame ones, dropping some. Altogether about 100,000 clones are present, less than 80% being singletons, with the ten largest covering approximately 3.9%. The sequenced sample was PBMCs. Receptors originate from a man aged 25-40 years in good health and CMV-seropositive.

In this sample, this clone turned up a few times. The sample carries other DNA sequences with the same CDR3. The chain couples TRBV5-4 to TRBJ2-1, with unresolved D. The germline gives CDR1 SGHNT, CDR2 YYREEE (reference sequence). CDR3 length equals 13 residues. V lost 5 bases to trimming and J lost 0 bases, with 6 bases between them. CDR3 protein: CASRRSSYNEQFF. As DNA, the CDR3 is TGTGCCAGCAGACGGAGCTCCTACAATGAGCAGTTCTTC.

The V gene is TRBV2, the J gene TRBJ1-1; tentatively, D is TRBD1 (5 bases). Looked up from germline, CDR1 is SNHLY and CDR2 is FYNNEI. The CDR3 has 13 amino acids. Trimming pared 5 bases from V and 1 base from J, leaving 8 bases between. The CDR3, as DNA: TGTGCCAGCAGTCGGAGGGGGAACACTGAAGCTTTCTTT. Amino acid sequence: CASSRRGNTEAFF.

The chain is built from TRBV4-1 and TRBJ2-2; 8 nucleotides agree with TRBD2. V gave up 1 base and J gave up 7 bases; unmatched junction bases: 5. CDR3 size: 15 residues. CDR1 is MGHRA, CDR2 YSYEKL, per germline. The CDR3 loop reads CASSQVGGAYGELFF. The DNA of the CDR3 is TGCGCCAGCAGCCAAGTCGGGGGGGCCTACGGGGAGCTGTTTTTT.

This clone was seen only a few times. This chain links TRBV7-9 with TRBJ1-1; perhaps TRBD1 as D (5 bases). The V end was cut by 6 bases, the J end by 1 base, with 12 bases between. The germline CDR1 and CDR2 sequences are SEHNR and FQNEAQ (reference sequence). This CDR3 spans 14 amino acids. The DNA of the CDR3 is TGTGCCAGCAGTTCCGGGGGGTCGAACACTGAAGCTTTCTTT. Translated: CASSSGGSNTEAFF. The full variable domain, rest sourced from reference TRBV7-9 and TRBJ1-1, is DTGVSQNPRHKITKRGQNVTFRCDPISEHNRLYWYRQTLGQGPEFLTYFQNEAQLEKSRLLSDRFSAERPKGSFSTLEIQRTEQGDSAMYLCASSSGGSNTEAFFGQGTRLTVV.

This clone has just one count. The V gene is TRBV9, the J gene TRBJ1-5; 9 bases are shared with TRBD1. The CDR3 length is 15 residues. The V and J ends lost 0 bases and 5 bases, in that order; junction bases with no gene match: 3. Germline-derived CDR1 and CDR2 are SGDLS and YYNGEE. CDR3 DNA: TGTGCCAGCAGCGTAGGTACAGGGGGCTATCAGCCCCAGCATTTT. Amino acids: CASSVGTGGYQPQHF.

This rearrangement joins TRBV4-1 to TRBJ1-4; 9 nucleotides align to TRBD1. The CDR3 is 15 residues long. Germline trimming cut 4 bases from V and 5 bases from J; bases unmatched to any gene: 5. Per the germline V gene, CDR1 is MGHRA and CDR2 is YSYEKL. CDR3 nucleotides: TGCGCCAGCAGCCGAACCGGGACAGGGAATGAAAAACTGTTTTTT. This sequence encodes CASSRTGTGNEKLFF.

The genes are TRBV9 and TRBJ1-6; unclear D gene. CDR1 and CDR2 from the germline V gene are SGDLS and YYNGEE. This CDR3 has 11 amino acids. Trimming shortened V by 3 bases and J by 18 bases, and 13 bases separated the two germline ends. The CDR3 DNA sequence: TGTGCCAGCAGCGCCCCACCTCGGGACCACTTT. Its translation is CASSAPPRDHF.

This clone has just one count. This chain connects TRBV5-1 to TRBJ2-3, with TRBD1 identical over 9 bases. The germline CDR1 and CDR2 sequences are SGHRS and YFSETQ. V shed 4 bases, J shed 2 bases, and the junction held 5 bases outside the gene matches. CDR3 length equals 15 residues. The CDR3: CASSRGQGLTDTQYF. CDR3 in DNA: TGCGCCAGCAGCCGGGGACAGGGCCTCACAGATACGCAGTATTTT.

The J gene is TRBJ2-1, the V gene TRBV6-6; D may be TRBD2 (7 bases). Germline CDR1 MNHNY, CDR2 SVGAGI (reference sequence). Trimming stripped 0 bases from V and 4 bases from J, with 10 bases between. The CDR3 is 15 amino acids. CDR3 residues: CASSYSGGLYNEQFF. Here the CDR3 DNA reads TGTGCCAGCAGTTACTCGGGGGGGCTTTACAATGAGCAGTTCTTC.

This chain connects TRBV27 to TRBJ2-2, with 7 positions matching TRBD2. The CDR3 loop spans 15 amino acids. V lost 2 bases and J lost 10; bases outside the gene matches: 10. CDR1 and CDR2 (germline): MNHEY, SMNVEV (reference sequence). The CDR3 loop reads CASSLSWGGRTELFF. DNA for the CDR3: TGTGCCAGCAGTTTAAGTTGGGGGGGTCGAACGGAGCTGTTTTTT.

This chain links TRBV19 with TRBJ1-5; D gene ambiguous. The CDR3 is made up of 14 amino acids. V lost 2 bases, J lost 7 bases, and 12 bases lay in between. Germline V gene data show CDR1 as LNHDA and CDR2 as SQIVND (reference sequence). This CDR3 is CASSILTHPQPQHF. CDR3 DNA: TGTGCCAGTAGTATACTGACACATCCCCAGCCCCAGCATTTT.

Only a few counts were recorded for this clone. The chain has TRBV7-8 and TRBJ2-7, with 10 bases identical to TRBD1. The CDR3 covers 14 residues. The V gene end was trimmed by 5 bases and the J gene end by 5 bases; junction bases not matched to a gene: 6. Germline CDR1 reads SGHVS; CDR2 reads FQNEAQ. The CDR3 region has the DNA TGTGCCAGCAGCACCGACAGGGGGCTCAACGAGCAGTACTTC. This sequence encodes CASSTDRGLNEQYF.

The chain links TRBV11-2 to TRBJ2-7; no clear D. Looked up from germline, CDR1 is SGHAT and CDR2 is FQNNGV. The CDR3 contains 14 residues. V lost 1 base, J lost 0 bases, and 7 bases lay in between. CDR3 region: CASSLVGSSYEQYF. DNA for the CDR3: TGTGCCAGCAGCTTAGTTGGCAGCTCCTACGAGCAGTACTTC.

This clone was observed a handful of times. The rearrangement joins TRBV5-1 to TRBJ2-1; TRBD2 agrees at 9 bases. The J segment lost 9 bases and the V segment lost 0 bases, leaving 7 bases of the junction unmatched. This CDR3 contains 15 residues. Per germline, CDR1 SGHRS and CDR2 YFSETQ. CDR3 in amino acids: CASSLDLAGRGEQFF. Written as DNA, the CDR3 is TGCGCCAGCAGCTTGGATCTAGCGGGGAGAGGTGAGCAGTTCTTC.